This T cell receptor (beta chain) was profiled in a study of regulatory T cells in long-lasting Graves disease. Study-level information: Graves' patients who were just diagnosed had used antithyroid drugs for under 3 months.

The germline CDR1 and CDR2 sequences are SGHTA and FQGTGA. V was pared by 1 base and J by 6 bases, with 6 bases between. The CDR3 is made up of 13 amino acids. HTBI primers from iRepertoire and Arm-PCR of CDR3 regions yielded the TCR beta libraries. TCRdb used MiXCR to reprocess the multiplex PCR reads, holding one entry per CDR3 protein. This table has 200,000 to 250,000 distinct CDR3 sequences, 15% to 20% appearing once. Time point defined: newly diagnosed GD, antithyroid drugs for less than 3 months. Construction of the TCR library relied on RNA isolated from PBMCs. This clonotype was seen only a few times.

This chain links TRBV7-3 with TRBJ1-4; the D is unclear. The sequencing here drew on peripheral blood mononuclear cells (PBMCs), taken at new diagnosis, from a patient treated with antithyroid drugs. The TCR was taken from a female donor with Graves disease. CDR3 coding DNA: TGTGCCAGCAGCTTAAGACTCGATGAAAAACTGTTTTTT. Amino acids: CASSLRLDEKLFF. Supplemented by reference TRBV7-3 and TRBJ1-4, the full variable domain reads GAGVSQTPSNKVTEKGKYVELRCDPISGHTALYWYRQSLGQGPEFLIYFQGTGAADDSGLPNDRFFAVRPEGSVSTLKIQRTERGDSAVYLCASSLRLDEKLFFGSGTQLSVL.